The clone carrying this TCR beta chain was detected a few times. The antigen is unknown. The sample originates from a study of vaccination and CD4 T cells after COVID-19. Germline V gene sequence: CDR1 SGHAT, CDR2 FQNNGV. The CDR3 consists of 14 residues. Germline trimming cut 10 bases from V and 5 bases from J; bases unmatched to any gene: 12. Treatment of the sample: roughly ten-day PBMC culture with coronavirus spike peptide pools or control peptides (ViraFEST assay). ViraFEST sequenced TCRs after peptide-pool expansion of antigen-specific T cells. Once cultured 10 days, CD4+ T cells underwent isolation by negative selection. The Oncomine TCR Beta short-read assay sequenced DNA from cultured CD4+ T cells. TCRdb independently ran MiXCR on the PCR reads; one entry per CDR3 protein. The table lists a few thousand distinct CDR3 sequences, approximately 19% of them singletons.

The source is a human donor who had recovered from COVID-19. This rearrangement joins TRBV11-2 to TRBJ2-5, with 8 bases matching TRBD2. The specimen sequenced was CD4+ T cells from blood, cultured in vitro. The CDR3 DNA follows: TGTGCCACCACATCCGGCGGGGGGTGGGAGACCCAGTACTTC. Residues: CATTSGGGWETQYF.